This record concerns one T cell receptor (beta chain) sequence. Its matching antigen is unknown. The entry originates in a study of PD-1 blockade in classical Hodgkin lymphoma. Study information: Nivolumab was given intravenously to patients at 3 mg/kg every 2 weeks. Study observations and caveats: Complete responders' baseline diversity resembled that of newly diagnosed patients. Patients starting nivolumab under 1 year after ASCT were excluded. Possibly reflecting disease activity or prior therapy, repertoire differences have causes that remain undefined.

Time point reported: cycle 4 day 1 (C4D1), after six to seven weeks of nivolumab. Every patient was affected by relapse after autologous stem cell transplantation, while exposure to brentuximab vedotin was not uniform. The investigators isolated CD8+ T cells from thawed PBMCs using magnetic negative selection. TCRdb keeps only in-frame clones here, not all; method: immunoSEQ multiplex PCR. The table records 3,200 or so clones, about 81% of them present only once. Trimming took off 3 bases at V and 6 bases at J, with 14 bases between the two ends. Per germline, CDR1 LNHDA and CDR2 SQIVND (reference sequence). The CDR3 is made up of 14 amino acids.

The rearrangement links TRBV19 to TRBJ1-2; D call uncertain. Sequenced material: CD8+ T cells from blood, taken before the fourth cycle of nivolumab. The TCR was taken from a human donor with classical Hodgkin lymphoma. CDR3 protein: CASSMVAAWDGYTF. CDR3 DNA sequence: TGTGCCAGTAGTATGGTCGCCGCTTGGGATGGCTACACCTTC.